This T cell receptor beta chain was captured in a study of CD8 T cell repertoires and HIV-1 epitope variants. On the study more broadly: Controls included no peptide, Ebola AY9 epitope, and a CMV, EBV, flu pool. Study-wide results and caveats: Fewer than ten TCR beta clonotypes were antigen-specific, roughly six apparently recognizing autologous or escape variants. This assay reports beta chains of antigen-expanded cells, not T cell function.

The assay was immunoSEQ multiplex PCR, and TCRdb's table has in-frame clones only and misses some. The sample has roughly 5,300 clones; approximately 70% are singletons. The CDR3 runs to 19 residues. Germline lookup yields CDR1 ENHRY and CDR2 SYGVKD. Trimming at V came to 3 bases and at J to 2 bases, leaving 13 bases not matched to a gene. A note on this clone: As yet, its antigen is unknown.

This sequence joins TRBV10-3 and TRBJ2-3, with 11 bases identical to TRBD2. This TCR was sampled from a male donor with HIV. The sample comprised cultured CD8+ T cells derived from PBMCs. This CDR3 is CAISDLFSGREESTDTQYF. The CDR3 DNA sequence: TGTGCCATCAGTGATCTCTTTAGCGGGAGGGAAGAATCCACAGATACGCAGTATTTT.